This entry describes one TCR beta chain. Antigen: not known. The germline V gene encodes CDR1 SGHTA and CDR2 FQGTGA. The ends lost 1 base at V and 2 bases at J; junction bases unmatched: 2. CDR3 length: 15 amino acids. Sequencing used immunoSEQ multiplex PCR; TCRdb keeps in-frame clones, though not all of them. The sample has 65,000 to 75,000 clones; approximately 96% are singletons. The data belong to a study of cytomegalovirus exposure and HLA in healthy donors. Overall study context: The 550 to 700 first-cohort repertoires and the roughly 120 validation repertoires shared the same platform, a later analysis reported.

Study-level results: The authors enumerated over 150 TCR beta chains as linked to cytomegalovirus.

The receptor comes from a woman aged 18-29 years in good health and CMV-seropositive. The chain employs TRBV7-3 and TRBJ1-2, with 9 bases lining up with TRBD1. Sequenced input: PBMCs. The CDR3: CASSLSGTGNYGYTF. The CDR3 nucleotides read TGTGCCAGCAGCTTAAGCGGGACAGGGAACTATGGCTACACCTTC.